The 30 T cell receptor beta chains reported below all come from one sample, sequenced in a study of shared clonotypes between healthy human individuals. Clones were read by immunoSEQ multiplex PCR, and TCRdb kept only the in-frame ones, dropping some. Here the sample spans about a million clones, roughly 70% being singletons. The specimen sequenced was memory CD4+ T cells sorted from blood. Subset described: CD45RA-negative fraction. The source is a man aged 18-30 years in good health.

This chain uses TRBV4-1 with TRBJ2-3; 7 positions agree with TRBD1. The length of the CDR3 is 15 residues. CDR1 is MGHRA, CDR2 YSYEKL, per germline. V was pared by 8 bases and J by 0 bases, with 8 bases of the junction left unmatched. As DNA, the CDR3 is TGCGCCAGCCCCACCCGGGACAGTAGCACAGATACGCAGTATTTT. It yields the protein CASPTRDSSTDTQYF.

The J gene is TRBJ1-5, the V gene TRBV6-1; D ambiguous. Germline-derived CDR1 and CDR2 are MNHNS and SASEGT. Trimming removed 8 bases at V and 0 bases at J, with 8 bases between. The CDR3 extends over 13 amino acids. CDR3 loop: CASEAYSNQPQHF. The CDR3 DNA reads TGTGCCAGCGAAGCTTATAGCAATCAGCCCCAGCATTTT.

CDR3 sequence reads: CASSLTGGFYEQYF. The CDR3, as DNA: TGCGCCAGCAGCTTGACAGGGGGGTTCTACGAGCAGTACTTC. The chain employs TRBV5-1 and TRBJ2-7, with 8 bases identical to TRBD1. With 1 base clipped from V and 3 bases from J, the junction kept 3 bases outside the gene matches. Germline V gene sequence: CDR1 SGHRS, CDR2 YFSETQ. The CDR3 is made up of 14 amino acids.

The rearrangement uses TRBV2 and TRBJ1-6, with D possibly matching TRBD1 (6 bases). Trimming stripped 7 bases from V and 1 base from J, with 8 bases between. Looked up from germline, CDR1 is SNHLY and CDR2 is FYNNEI. The CDR3 sequence is 14 residues long. The CDR3 region is CASKDRSYNSPLHF. The CDR3 DNA follows: TGTGCCAGCAAGGACAGATCCTATAATTCACCCCTCCACTTT.

V usage is TRBV12-5 and J usage is TRBJ1-5; D call uncertain. Looked up from germline, CDR1 is LGHNT and CDR2 is FRNRAP. There are 13 residues in the CDR3. Trimming stripped 1 base from V and 7 bases from J, with 8 bases between. Here the CDR3 DNA reads TGTGCTAGTGGTTTGGAAGAGCGACAGCCCCAGCATTTT. Translated, it gives CASGLEERQPQHF.

The V and J genes are TRBV19 and TRBJ1-3, with TRBD1 as a possible D gene (5 bases). This CDR3 spans 15 amino acids. Germline assignment: CDR1 LNHDA and CDR2 SQIVND (reference sequence). The V and J ends lost 7 bases and 0 bases respectively, with 13 bases between them. DNA for the CDR3: TGTGCCAGTACGGCCAGGGTGGGCTCTGGAAACACCATATATTTT. Its protein is CASTARVGSGNTIYF.

The V and J genes are TRBV28 and TRBJ2-2, with D perhaps TRBD2 (5 bases). Germline values: CDR1 MDHEN, CDR2 SYDVKM. CDR3 length equals 15 residues. Trimming took off 2 bases at V and 4 bases at J, with 11 bases between the two ends. The CDR3 reads CASSLAGGGTGELFF. The DNA of the CDR3 is TGTGCCAGCAGTTTAGCTGGAGGCGGCACCGGGGAGCTGTTTTTT.

This clone was observed at least ten times. This chain joins TRBV28 and TRBJ2-6; tentative D call: TRBD2 (7 bases). Trimming pared 2 bases from V and 0 bases from J, leaving 14 bases between. Germline lookup yields CDR1 MDHEN and CDR2 SYDVKM. The CDR3 runs to 18 residues. CDR3 DNA sequence: TGTGCCAGCAGTTTAGGGGGGGGCCTCTACTCTGGGGCCAACGTCCTGACTTTC. Translating gives CASSLGGGLYSGANVLTF.

Comments on this clone: A much bigger clone sits one base away, suggesting this may be a read error. The chain's CDR3 is CASSDGTGNEKLFF. CDR3 sequence (DNA): TGTGCCAGCAGTGACGGGACAGGAAATGAAAAACTGTTTTTT. V is TRBV6-1 and J is TRBJ1-4; 8 positions agree with TRBD1. The germline V gene encodes CDR1 MNHNS and CDR2 SASEGT. The CDR3 runs 14 residues. V was pared by 3 bases and J by 5 bases, with 2 bases of the junction left unmatched.

This chain connects TRBV27 to TRBJ2-3; weak D call: TRBD1 (5 bases). CDR1 MNHEY and CDR2 SMNVEV come from the germline V gene (reference sequence). Trimming cost V 3 bases and J 6 bases, with 13 bases left between them. This CDR3 has 14 residues. CDR3 region: CASSFLGGADTQYF. CDR3 coding DNA: TGTGCCAGCAGTTTCTTAGGTGGGGCTGATACGCAGTATTTT.

V gene TRBV7-8 combines with J gene TRBJ1-6; D possibly corresponds to TRBD1 (6 bases). CDR3 length: 16 amino acids. The V and J ends lost 2 bases and 10 bases respectively, with 18 bases between them. Germline-derived CDR1 and CDR2 are SGHVS and FQNEAQ. CDR3 region: CASSLRSGGAGSPLHF. DNA of the CDR3: TGTGCCAGCAGCTTAAGGTCCGGGGGGGCGGGATCACCCCTCCACTTT.

V gene TRBV7-9 combines with J gene TRBJ1-5, with 8 bases that match TRBD1. V shed 3 bases and J 0 bases; nucleotides not matched to a gene: 1. The germline V gene has CDR1 SEHNR and CDR2 FQNEAQ (reference sequence). This CDR3 has 15 residues. CDR3: CASSLDRASNQPQHF. CDR3 bases: TGTGCCAGCAGCTTGGACAGGGCTAGCAATCAGCCCCAGCATTTT.

This chain joins TRBV5-4 and TRBJ2-1; 7 positions agree with TRBD1. With V trimmed by 4 bases and J by 8 bases, 6 bases remained unmatched. The CDR3 contains 13 residues. Germline values: CDR1 SGHNT, CDR2 YYREEE (reference sequence). CDR3 in amino acids: CASSEIGTDEQFF. In DNA, the CDR3 is TGTGCCAGCAGCGAGATCGGGACAGATGAGCAGTTCTTC.

This clone has only one observation. The chain joins TRBV6-1 to TRBJ2-1, with TRBD2 identical over 8 bases. Germline V CDR1 and CDR2: MNHNS, SASEGT. This CDR3 spans 13 amino acids. V lost 5 bases and J lost 9; bases outside the gene matches: 6. The CDR3 protein is CASSILGTSEQFF. DNA for the CDR3: TGTGCCAGCAGTATCCTCGGGACTAGTGAGCAGTTCTTC.

Comments on this clone: At the DNA level, this CDR3 is encoded by other sequences in the same sample as well. The V gene is TRBV19, the J gene TRBJ1-5; the D gene is possibly TRBD1 (6 bases). Germline CDR1 is LNHDA and CDR2 is SQIVND (reference sequence). The V end lost 5 bases, the J end lost 4 bases, and 12 bases lay between the germline ends. The CDR3 is 14 residues long. The CDR3 DNA reads as TGTGCCAGTAGTTTGGGGCAGGGGAATCAGCCCCAGCATTTT. Amino acid sequence: CASSLGQGNQPQHF. Together with reference TRBV19 and TRBJ1-5, the CDR3 gives the full variable domain: DGGITQSPKYLFRKEGQNVTLSCEQNLNHDAMYWYRQDPGQGLRLIYYSQIVNDFQKGDIAEGYSVSREKKESFPLTVTSAQKNPTAFYLCASSLGQGNQPQHFGDGTRLSIL.

The rearrangement joins TRBV6-5 to TRBJ1-2, with D uncertain. Germline-derived CDR1 and CDR2 are MNHEY and SVGAGI. CDR3 length: 13 residues. The ends were cut back, 2 bases at V and 4 bases at J, with 8 bases in the middle. As DNA, the CDR3 is TGTGCCAGCAGTTACGGGAGTGGCTATGGCTACACCTTC. Its translation: CASSYGSGYGYTF.

This clone has a handful of counts. This chain joins TRBV6-1 and TRBJ2-7; TRBD2 might be the D (6 bases). The CDR3 sequence is 15 residues long. CDR1 is MNHNS and CDR2 is SASEGT in the germline V gene. Trimming took 0 bases from V and 6 from J, leaving 15 bases between them. The CDR3 DNA follows: TGTGCCAGCAGTGAAGCGTCAAGCGGGCTGGGCGAGCAGTACTTC. Translating it yields CASSEASSGLGEQYF.

The chain has TRBV5-4 and TRBJ2-2; D may be TRBD2 (6 bases). Germline V lookup: CDR1 SGHNT, CDR2 YYREEE (reference sequence). The V and J ends lost 6 bases and 7 bases respectively, with 10 bases between them. CDR3 size: 12 residues. In nucleotides, the CDR3 is TGTGCCAGCAACGGGGAGGTCGGGGAGCTGTTTTTT. Amino acid sequence: CASNGEVGELFF.

This rearrangement joins TRBV28 to TRBJ2-7, with a tentative D call TRBD1 (6 bases). V lost 3 bases and J lost 2, with 11 bases in between. Germline CDR1 is MDHEN and CDR2 is SYDVKM. This CDR3 has 14 amino acids. As DNA, the CDR3 is TGTGCCAGCAGTTTTATTACAGGGACCTACGAGCAGTACTTC. Translation gives CASSFITGTYEQYF. The entire variable domain, with the rest obtained from reference TRBV28 and TRBJ2-7, is as follows: DVKVTQSSRYLVKRTGEKVFLECVQDMDHENMFWYRQDPGLGLRLIYFSYDVKMKEKGDIPEGYSVSREKKERFSLILESASTNQTSMYLCASSFITGTYEQYFGPGTRLTVT.

The CDR3 region is CASSQGTKKGETQYF. CDR3 nucleotide sequence: TGCGCCAGCAGCCAAGGGACGAAAAAGGGGGAGACCCAGTACTTC. This rearrangement joins TRBV5-1 to TRBJ2-5; D is possibly TRBD1 or TRBD2 (5 bases each). Germline-derived CDR1 and CDR2 are SGHRS and YFSETQ. This CDR3 has 15 residues. Trimming pared 4 bases from V and 5 bases from J, leaving 18 bases between.

V is TRBV5-6 and J is TRBJ1-4; tentatively, D is TRBD1 (5 bases). The germline V and J ends were trimmed by 3 bases and 7 bases, with 10 bases remaining between them. The V gene's germline CDR1 is SGHDT and CDR2 YYEEEE. This CDR3 has 13 amino acids. CDR3 loop: CASSWGMGEKLFF. CDR3 nucleotides: TGTGCCAGCAGCTGGGGCATGGGTGAAAAACTGTTTTTT.

The table lists this clone with a few counts. The chain's CDR3 is CASSDLRDSGEAFF. The DNA for the CDR3 is TGTGCCAGCAGTGACCTCCGGGACAGCGGTGAAGCTTTCTTT. The gene calls are TRBV2 and TRBJ1-1, with 7 positions matching TRBD1. CDR1 SNHLY and CDR2 FYNNEI come from the germline V gene. This CDR3 has 14 amino acids. Germline trimming cut 3 bases from V and 7 bases from J; bases unmatched to any gene: 8.

The CDR3 DNA reads TGTGCCAGCAGTCCTGACGGCGTCTTTGGAGGCTACACCTTC. This sequence encodes CASSPDGVFGGYTF. The J gene is TRBJ1-2, the V gene TRBV6-5; the D is unclear. The CDR3 sequence is 14 residues long. The V gene lost 5 bases and the J gene lost 8 bases, with 18 bases spanning the gap. Germline CDR1 MNHEY, CDR2 SVGAGI.

About this clone itself: This same CDR3 is encoded by further DNA sequences in the sample. The chain recombines TRBV7-2 with TRBJ2-7, with 10 bases aligning to TRBD2. With 1 base clipped from V and 1 base from J, the junction kept 1 base outside the gene matches. Germline CDR1 and CDR2: SGHTA and FQGNSA. The CDR3 extends over 15 amino acids. As DNA, the CDR3 is TGTGCCAGCAGCTTAGTAGCGGGAGGTTCCTACGAGCAGTACTTC. This gives the protein CASSLVAGGSYEQYF. The full variable domain, its missing parts supplied by reference TRBV7-2 and TRBJ2-7, is GAGVSQSPSNKVTEKGKDVELRCDPISGHTALYWYRQSLGQGLEFLIYFQGNSAPDKSGLPSDRFSAERTGGSVSTLTIQRTQQEDSAVYLCASSLVAGGSYEQYFGPGTRLTVT.

Worth noting for this clone: At the DNA level, this CDR3 is encoded by other sequences in the same sample as well. CDR3 nucleotide sequence: TGTGCCAGCAGGACTTCCGGCAGTTCCTACGAGCAGTACTTC. It encodes CASRTSGSSYEQYF. V usage is TRBV28 and J usage is TRBJ2-7, with D uncertain. Between the trimmed V and J ends, which lost 6 bases and 1 base, there was a span of 13 bases. CDR1 and CDR2 (germline): MDHEN, SYDVKM. This CDR3 is built from 14 residues.

V and J are TRBV4-3 and TRBJ2-2, with D possibly TRBD1 on 5 matching bases. V lost 4 bases and J lost 3, with 12 bases in between. Germline loops: CDR1 LGHNA, CDR2 YSLEER. The CDR3 consists of 15 residues. CDR3 nucleotides: TGCGCCAGCAGCCCACCGTCAGGGTACACCGGGGAGCTGTTTTTT. Protein sequence: CASSPPSGYTGELFF.

The chain is built from TRBV5-1 and TRBJ2-3; D is unclear. V lost 0 bases to trimming and J lost 4 bases, with 6 bases between them. This CDR3 has 13 amino acids. Germline V gene lookup returns CDR1 SGHRS and CDR2 YFSETQ. The CDR3: CASSLGFADTQYF. CDR3 sequence (DNA): TGCGCCAGCAGCTTGGGTTTTGCAGATACGCAGTATTTT.

The chain joins TRBV5-1 to TRBJ1-5, with D uncertain. The CDR3 has 13 residues. Germline CDR1 and CDR2: SGHRS and YFSETQ. Trimming removed 5 bases at V and 8 bases at J, with 14 bases between. The CDR3 spells CASSFYPGEPQHF. CDR3 bases: TGCGCCAGCAGTTTTTATCCCGGCGAGCCCCAGCATTTT.

V gene TRBV6-5 combines with J gene TRBJ2-7; D ambiguous. The CDR3 totals 13 residues. CDR1 is MNHEY and CDR2 is SVGAGI in the germline V gene. V dropped 3 bases and J dropped 3 bases, with 9 bases sitting between them. CDR3 protein: CASSYSKVYEQYF. The CDR3 nucleotides read TGTGCCAGCAGTTATAGCAAAGTCTACGAGCAGTACTTC.

The sample holds one count of this clone. The chain carries TRBV6-5 and TRBJ1-5, with no clear D. The V gene's germline CDR1 is MNHEY and CDR2 SVGAGI. The CDR3 runs to 14 residues. Trimming left V 0 bases short and J 4 bases short, with 7 bases between. CDR3 in amino acids: CASSYSRGNQPQHF. CDR3 in DNA: TGTGCCAGCAGTTACTCACGAGGGAATCAGCCCCAGCATTTT.